These 27 T cell receptor beta chains were all obtained from the same sample, sequenced in a study of PD-L1 blockade in urothelial cancer. As to time point: pretreatment peripheral blood. The method was immunoSEQ multiplex PCR; TCRdb's version includes in-frame clones alone and lacks a portion of them. The sample includes some 65,000 clones, about 76% seen only once; the top ten take 3% to 4%. The sequenced sample was PBMCs, obtained around atezolizumab (anti-PD-L1) treatment. These receptors were collected from a man aged 65-85 years with urothelial cancer.

The V gene is TRBV5-1, the J gene TRBJ1-2; TRBD1 aligns across 7 bases. The CDR3 is 15 amino acids. After removal of 1 base from V and 6 bases from J, the junction contained 9 bases not matched to a gene. Germline-derived CDR1 and CDR2 are SGHRS and YFSETQ. The CDR3 sequence is CASSLFDRVMDGYTF. DNA of the CDR3: TGCGCCAGCAGCTTGTTCGACAGGGTAATGGATGGCTACACCTTC.

The chain joins TRBV5-4 to TRBJ2-7; the D gene is possibly TRBD1 (6 bases). This CDR3 comprises 14 residues. Germline CDR1 is SGHNT and CDR2 is YYREEE (reference sequence). Trimming removed 0 bases from V and 3 bases from J, with 10 bases in between. DNA of the CDR3: TGTGCCAGCAGCTTGGGCGGACAGATCTACGAGCAGTACTTC. Protein product: CASSLGGQIYEQYF.

The chain is built from TRBV29-1 and TRBJ2-1; 12 bases match TRBD2. Germline V gene data show CDR1 as SQVTM and CDR2 as ANQGSEA. CDR3 length: 18 amino acids. V gave up 2 bases and J gave up 6 bases; unmatched junction bases: 14. CDR3 region: CSVENVPQLAGGGNEQFF. For the CDR3, the DNA is TGCAGCGTTGAAAACGTCCCACAACTAGCGGGAGGCGGCAATGAGCAGTTCTTC.

J is TRBJ1-1 and V is TRBV7-9; D ambiguous. The CDR3 runs to 13 residues. Trimming took 4 bases from V and 1 from J, leaving 7 bases between them. Germline lookup yields CDR1 SEHNR and CDR2 FQNEAQ (reference sequence). CDR3 in amino acids: CASSYSTNTEAFF. In DNA form, the CDR3 reads TGTGCCAGCAGCTACAGTACGAACACTGAAGCTTTCTTT.

The sample holds a few counts of this clone. This chain uses TRBV29-1 with TRBJ1-1; D may be TRBD1 (6 bases). The germline CDR1 and CDR2 sequences are SQVTM and ANQGSEA. The CDR3 loop spans 12 amino acids. Trimming took 6 bases from V and 3 from J, leaving 11 bases between them. CDR3 loop: CSVQGQYTEAFF. CDR3 DNA sequence: TGCAGCGTCCAAGGACAGTACACTGAAGCTTTCTTT. Variable domain in full (rest from reference TRBV29-1 and TRBJ1-1): SAVISQKPSRDICQRGTSLTIQCQVDSQVTMMFWYRQQPGQSLTLIATANQGSEATYESGFVIDKFPISRPNLTFSTLTVSNMSPEDSSIYLCSVQGQYTEAFFGQGTRLTVV.

In DNA, the CDR3 is TGTGCCAGCAGTTACGCAGGGGGCGAGGGGCAGCCCCAGCATTTT. Translated: CASSYAGGEGQPQHF. The chain recombines TRBV6-6 with TRBJ1-5, with 8 bases matching TRBD1. This CDR3 is built from 15 residues. The V gene's germline CDR1 is MNHNY and CDR2 SVGAGI (reference sequence). J was trimmed by 7 bases and V by 2 bases; bases with no gene match: 7.

The J gene is TRBJ1-2, the V gene TRBV19; the D is unclear. Deletions cut 6 bases from V and 4 bases from J, with 21 bases between. CDR1 and CDR2 from the germline V gene are LNHDA and SQIVND (reference sequence). The CDR3 has 16 residues. The CDR3 bases are TGTGCCAGTAGCCCGGGGTCGAGGGTACTTGGCTATGGCTACACCTTC. Amino acid sequence: CASSPGSRVLGYGYTF.

V and J are TRBV2 and TRBJ2-1; the match to TRBD2 covers 10 bases. The CDR3 is 16 residues long. CDR1 is SNHLY and CDR2 is FYNNEI in the germline V gene. V shed 4 bases and J 4 bases; nucleotides not matched to a gene: 7. The CDR3 reads CASSGRTSGGYNEQFF. The DNA of the CDR3 is TGTGCCAGCAGTGGAAGGACTAGCGGAGGGTACAATGAGCAGTTCTTC.

The chain joins TRBV28 to TRBJ2-3; 7 bases line up with TRBD1. V dropped 5 bases and J dropped 0; count of bases not matched to a gene: 5. The CDR3 is 15 amino acids. The germline V gene encodes CDR1 MDHEN and CDR2 SYDVKM. For the CDR3, the DNA is TGTGCCAGCAGTAGGGACAGCTTTAGCACAGATACGCAGTATTTT. It encodes CASSRDSFSTDTQYF. Based on the CDR3 plus reference TRBV28 and TRBJ2-3, the full variable domain is DVKVTQSSRYLVKRTGEKVFLECVQDMDHENMFWYRQDPGLGLRLIYFSYDVKMKEKGDIPEGYSVSREKKERFSLILESASTNQTSMYLCASSRDSFSTDTQYFGPGTRLTVL.

With regard to this clone: Within the sample, other DNA sequences also encode this same CDR3. The chain combines TRBV27 with TRBJ1-1; 7 bases are a match to TRBD1. V shed 5 bases, J shed 4 bases, and the junction held 7 bases outside the gene matches. CDR3 length: 14 residues. Per germline, CDR1 MNHEY and CDR2 SMNVEV (reference sequence). In DNA, the CDR3 is TGTGCCAGCAGTCGACAGGGAACGGGCACTGAAGCTTTCTTT. Protein: CASSRQGTGTEAFF.

J is TRBJ2-1 and V is TRBV5-4, with TRBD2 matching over 11 bases. Trimming at V came to 4 bases and at J to 7 bases, leaving 10 bases not matched to a gene. The CDR3 is made up of 16 amino acids. Germline CDR1 is SGHNT and CDR2 is YYREEE (reference sequence). CDR3 region: CASSPTTSGTYNEQFF. The CDR3 nucleotides read TGTGCCAGCAGCCCGACGACTAGCGGGACGTATAATGAGCAGTTCTTC.

This clone occurred once. The chain joins TRBV27 to TRBJ1-2; TRBD1 might be the D (5 bases). CDR3 size: 13 residues. V was trimmed by 3 bases and J by 6 bases, leaving 11 bases between them. Germline V gene sequence: CDR1 MNHEY, CDR2 SMNVEV (reference sequence). The CDR3 reads CASSFLQGDGYTF. The DNA for the CDR3 is TGTGCCAGCAGTTTCCTTCAGGGTGATGGCTACACCTTC.

This rearrangement joins TRBV2 to TRBJ1-2; D gene unclear. V lost 2 bases to trimming and J lost 5 bases, with 12 bases between them. Germline-derived CDR1 and CDR2 are SNHLY and FYNNEI. The CDR3 length is 14 residues. CDR3 bases: TGTGCCAGCAGTGAATTAGCGCGGGTTTATGGCTACACCTTC. It specifies CASSELARVYGYTF. Full variable domain (outside the CDR3, taken from reference TRBV2 and TRBJ1-2): EPEVTQTPSHQVTQMGQEVILRCVPISNHLYFYWYRQILGQKVEFLVSFYNNEISEKSEIFDDQFSVERPDGSNFTLKIRSTKLEDSAMYFCASSELARVYGYTFGSGTRLTVV.

This clone appeared once. V is TRBV27 and J is TRBJ1-1, with D tentatively TRBD1 (6 bases). The germline CDR1 and CDR2 sequences are MNHEY and SMNVEV (reference sequence). The CDR3 contains 14 residues. Trimming took off 3 bases at V and 4 bases at J, with 12 bases between the two ends. CDR3 residues: CASSFTTGSTEAFF. The CDR3 nucleotides read TGTGCCAGCAGTTTTACGACAGGATCCACTGAAGCTTTCTTT.

This chain joins TRBV4-1 and TRBJ1-2; no firm D call. The CDR3 spans 14 residues. Trimming stripped 0 bases from V and 4 bases from J, with 9 bases between. Germline V gene lookup returns CDR1 MGHRA and CDR2 YSYEKL. CDR3 sequence (DNA): TGCGCCAGCAGCCAAGAGAACGGAGTCTATGGCTACACCTTC. This codes for CASSQENGVYGYTF.

DNA of the CDR3: TGTGCCAGCAGTCGAGGACAGACCACAGATACGCAGTATTTT. Protein product: CASSRGQTTDTQYF. The chain carries TRBV6-5 and TRBJ2-3, with D maybe TRBD1 (6 bases). Looked up from germline, CDR1 is MNHEY and CDR2 is SVGAGI. V was cut by 5 bases and J by 2 bases, with 11 bases left in between. The CDR3 is made up of 14 amino acids.

The rearrangement uses TRBV5-6 and TRBJ2-1; a weak D match, TRBD1 (6 bases). Trimming pared 1 base from V and 6 bases from J, leaving 14 bases between. The CDR3 loop spans 15 amino acids. Germline V CDR1 and CDR2: SGHDT, YYEEEE. The CDR3 DNA follows: TGTGCCAGCAGCTTGACAGGGTACTCAAGCAATGAGCAGTTCTTC. Its protein is CASSLTGYSSNEQFF. The entire variable domain, with the rest obtained from reference TRBV5-6 and TRBJ2-1, is as follows: DAGVTQSPTHLIKTRGQQVTLRCSPKSGHDTVSWYQQALGQGPQFIFQYYEEEERQRGNFPDRFSGHQFPNYSSELNVNALLLGDSALYLCASSLTGYSSNEQFFGPGTRLTVL.

V gene TRBV6-1 combines with J gene TRBJ1-4; TRBD1 aligns across 8 bases. The CDR3 is 18 residues long. The V gene's germline CDR1 is MNHNS and CDR2 SASEGT. V lost 4 bases and J lost 5; bases outside the gene matches: 15. CDR3: CASSGGYGTGSWNEKLFF. CDR3 nucleotides: TGTGCCAGCAGTGGGGGATATGGGACAGGCTCTTGGAATGAAAAACTGTTTTTT.

The V call is TRBV5-4, the J call TRBJ2-3; weak D call: TRBD1 (6 bases). The CDR3 is made up of 13 amino acids. Trimming stripped 7 bases from V and 3 bases from J, with 12 bases between. Looked up from germline, CDR1 is SGHNT and CDR2 is YYREEE (reference sequence). The CDR3 here is CASGARGTDTQYF. For the CDR3, the DNA is TGTGCCAGCGGCGCCAGGGGTACAGATACGCAGTATTTT.

V gene TRBV19 combines with J gene TRBJ1-2; 7 nucleotides agree with TRBD1. CDR1 and CDR2 from the germline V gene are LNHDA and SQIVND (reference sequence). V was pared by 5 bases and J by 3 bases, with 3 bases of the junction left unmatched. The CDR3 consists of 13 residues. The CDR3 spells CASSPTGDYGYTF. The CDR3 DNA follows: TGTGCCAGTAGTCCTACAGGGGACTATGGCTACACCTTC. The whole variable domain, filled in from reference TRBV19 and TRBJ1-2, reads DGGITQSPKYLFRKEGQNVTLSCEQNLNHDAMYWYRQDPGQGLRLIYYSQIVNDFQKGDIAEGYSVSREKKESFPLTVTSAQKNPTAFYLCASSPTGDYGYTFGSGTRLTVV.

This chain uses TRBV10-2 with TRBJ2-3; TRBD2 aligns across 8 bases. From germline, CDR1 is WSHSY and CDR2 SAAADI. V was clipped by 2 bases and J by 1 base; unmatched bases: 2. This CDR3 has 15 amino acids. CDR3 coding DNA: TGCGCCAGCAGTGAGATTAGCGGGGGCACAGATACGCAGTATTTT. It is translated as CASSEISGGTDTQYF.

This chain connects TRBV30 to TRBJ2-3; 9 nucleotides align to TRBD1. The CDR3 covers 16 residues. CDR1 is GTSNPN, CDR2 SVGIG, per germline (reference sequence). V trimming: 2 bases; J trimming: 3 bases; junction bases outside the gene matches: 9. This CDR3 reads CAWSRSQGAGTDTQYF. For the CDR3, the DNA is TGTGCCTGGAGTAGATCACAGGGGGCTGGGACAGATACGCAGTATTTT.

The rearrangement joins TRBV5-6 to TRBJ2-2, with a tentative D call TRBD2 (6 bases). The V and J ends lost 0 bases and 0 bases respectively, with 6 bases between them. CDR3 length equals 15 residues. Germline V gives CDR1 SGHDT, CDR2 YYEEEE. CDR3 nucleotide sequence: TGTGCCAGCAGCTTGGCTAGCGCGAACACCGGGGAGCTGTTTTTT. It specifies CASSLASANTGELFF.

The chain links TRBV6-4 to TRBJ2-1, with D possibly TRBD2 on 5 matching bases. From germline, CDR1 is MRHNA and CDR2 SNTAGT. V gave up 5 bases and J gave up 0 bases, with 11 bases separating them. The CDR3 runs to 15 residues. The CDR3 reads CASSPIRGSYNEQFF. Here the CDR3 DNA reads TGTGCCAGCAGTCCCATCCGGGGCTCCTACAATGAGCAGTTCTTC.

V and J are TRBV27 and TRBJ1-1; D not certain. Germline assignment: CDR1 MNHEY and CDR2 SMNVEV (reference sequence). This CDR3 is 13 amino acids long. Trimming shortened V by 6 bases and J by 11 bases, and 19 bases separated the two germline ends. The CDR3 coding sequence is TGTGCCAGCAGAAGAAACGGGAACACTCGGGCTTTCTTT. Encoded protein: CASRRNGNTRAFF.

The rearrangement links TRBV15 to TRBJ2-2; 8 nucleotides agree with TRBD1. CDR3 length: 15 amino acids. Germline loops: CDR1 LNHNV, CDR2 YYDKDF (reference sequence). V lost 7 bases and J lost 5; bases outside the gene matches: 9. CDR3 amino acids: CATTPTTGGTGELFF. The CDR3 DNA reads as TGTGCCACCACCCCCACCACAGGGGGGACCGGGGAGCTGTTTTTT. The full variable domain, rest sourced from reference TRBV15 and TRBJ2-2, is DAMVIQNPRYQVTQFGKPVTLSCSQTLNHNVMYWYQQKSSQAPKLLFHYYDKDFNNEADTPDNFQSRRPNTSFCFLDIRSPGLGDTAMYLCATTPTTGGTGELFFGEGSRLTVL.

V and J are TRBV19 and TRBJ2-3; D gene unclear. Germline assignment: CDR1 LNHDA and CDR2 SQIVND (reference sequence). V gave up 1 base and J gave up 2 bases, with 7 bases separating them. The CDR3 is 14 amino acids. The CDR3 loop reads CASSIGPFTDTQYF. CDR3 nucleotides: TGTGCCAGTAGTATAGGGCCCTTCACAGATACGCAGTATTTT.